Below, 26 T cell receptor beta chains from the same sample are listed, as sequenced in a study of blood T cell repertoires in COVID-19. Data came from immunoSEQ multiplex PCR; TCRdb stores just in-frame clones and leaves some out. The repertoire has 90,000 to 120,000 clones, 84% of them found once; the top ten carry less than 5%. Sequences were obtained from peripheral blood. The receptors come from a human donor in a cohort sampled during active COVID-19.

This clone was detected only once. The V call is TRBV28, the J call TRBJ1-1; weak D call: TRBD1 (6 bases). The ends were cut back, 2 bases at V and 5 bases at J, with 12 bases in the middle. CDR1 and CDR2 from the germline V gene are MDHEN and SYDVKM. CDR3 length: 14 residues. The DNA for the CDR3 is TGTGCCAGCAGTTTAACCCGAAGGGGGACTGAAGCTTTCTTT. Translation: CASSLTRRGTEAFF.

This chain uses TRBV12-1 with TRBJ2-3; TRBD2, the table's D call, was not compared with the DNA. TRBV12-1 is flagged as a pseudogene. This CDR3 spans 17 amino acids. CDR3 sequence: CASSFELAGKGTDTQYF. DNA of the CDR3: TGTGCCAGCAGCTTTGAACTAGCGGGAAAAGGCACAGATACGCAGTATTTT.

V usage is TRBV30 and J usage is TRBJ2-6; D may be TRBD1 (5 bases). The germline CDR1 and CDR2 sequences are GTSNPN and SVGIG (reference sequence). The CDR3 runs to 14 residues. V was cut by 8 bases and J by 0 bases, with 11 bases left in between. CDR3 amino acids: CAGDSSSGANVLTF. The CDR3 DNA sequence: TGTGCCGGAGACAGTTCCTCTGGGGCCAACGTCCTGACTTTC. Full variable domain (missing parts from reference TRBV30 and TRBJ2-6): SQTIHQWPATLVQPVGSPLSLECTVEGTSNPNLYWYRQAAGRGLQLLFYSVGIGQISSEVPQNLSASRPQDRQFILSSKKLLLSDSGFYLCAGDSSSGANVLTFGAGSRLTVL.

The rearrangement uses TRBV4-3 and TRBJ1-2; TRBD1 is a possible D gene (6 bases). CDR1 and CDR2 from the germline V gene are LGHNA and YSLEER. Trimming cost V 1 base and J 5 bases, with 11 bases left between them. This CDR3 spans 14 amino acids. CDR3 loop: CASSQGAQGYGYTF. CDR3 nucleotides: TGCGCCAGCAGCCAAGGCGCCCAGGGGTATGGCTACACCTTC.

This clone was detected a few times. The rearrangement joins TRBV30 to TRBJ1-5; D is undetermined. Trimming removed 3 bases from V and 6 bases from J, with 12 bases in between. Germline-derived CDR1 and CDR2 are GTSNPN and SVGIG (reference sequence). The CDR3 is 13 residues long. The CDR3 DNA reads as TGTGCCTGGAGCCCCACGCCCGGTCAGCCCCAGCATTTT. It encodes CAWSPTPGQPQHF.

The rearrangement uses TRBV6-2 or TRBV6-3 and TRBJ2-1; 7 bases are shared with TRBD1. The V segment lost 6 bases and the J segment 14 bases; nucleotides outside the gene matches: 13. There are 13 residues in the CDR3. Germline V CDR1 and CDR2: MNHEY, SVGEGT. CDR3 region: CASSRDRPRWEFF. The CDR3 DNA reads TGTGCCAGCAGCCGGGACAGACCCCGCTGGGAGTTCTTC.

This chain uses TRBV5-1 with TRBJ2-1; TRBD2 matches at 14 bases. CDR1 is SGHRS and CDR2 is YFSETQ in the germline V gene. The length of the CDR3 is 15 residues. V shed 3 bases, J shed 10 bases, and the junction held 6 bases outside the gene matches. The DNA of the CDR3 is TGCGCCAGCAGCTCGGGACTAGCGGGAGAAGGGGAGCAGTTCTTC. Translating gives CASSSGLAGEGEQFF.

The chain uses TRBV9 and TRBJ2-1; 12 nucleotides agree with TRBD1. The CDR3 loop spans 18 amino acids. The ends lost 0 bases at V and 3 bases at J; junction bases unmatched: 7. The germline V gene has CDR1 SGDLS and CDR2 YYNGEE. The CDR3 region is CASSVGRGTGGNYNEQFF. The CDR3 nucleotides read TGTGCCAGCAGCGTAGGGCGCGGGACAGGGGGCAACTACAATGAGCAGTTCTTC.

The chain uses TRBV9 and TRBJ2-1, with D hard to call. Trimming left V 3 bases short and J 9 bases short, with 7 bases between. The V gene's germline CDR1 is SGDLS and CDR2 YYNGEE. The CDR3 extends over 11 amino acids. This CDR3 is CASSGAVEQFF. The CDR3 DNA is TGTGCCAGCAGCGGGGCCGTTGAGCAGTTCTTC.

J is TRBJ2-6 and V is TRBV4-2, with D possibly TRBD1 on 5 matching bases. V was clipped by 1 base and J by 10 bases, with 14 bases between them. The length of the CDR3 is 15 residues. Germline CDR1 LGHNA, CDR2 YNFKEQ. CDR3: CASSQVGSGQNVLTF. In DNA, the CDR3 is TGTGCCAGCAGCCAAGTCGGGTCAGGGCAAAACGTCCTGACTTTC.

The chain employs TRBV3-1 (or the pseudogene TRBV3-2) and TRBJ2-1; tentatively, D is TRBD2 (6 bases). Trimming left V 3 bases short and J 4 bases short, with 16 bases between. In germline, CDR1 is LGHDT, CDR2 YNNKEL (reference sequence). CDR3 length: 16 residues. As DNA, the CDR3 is TGTGCCAGCAGCCATAGGGTCGGCGGGGCTTACAATGAGCAGTTCTTC. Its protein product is CASSHRVGGAYNEQFF.

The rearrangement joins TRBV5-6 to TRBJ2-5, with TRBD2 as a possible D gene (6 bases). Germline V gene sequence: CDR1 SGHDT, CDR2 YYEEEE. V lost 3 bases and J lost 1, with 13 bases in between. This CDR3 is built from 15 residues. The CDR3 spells CASSSRVGGQETQYF. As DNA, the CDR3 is TGTGCCAGCAGCTCACGGGTGGGGGGCCAAGAGACCCAGTACTTC.

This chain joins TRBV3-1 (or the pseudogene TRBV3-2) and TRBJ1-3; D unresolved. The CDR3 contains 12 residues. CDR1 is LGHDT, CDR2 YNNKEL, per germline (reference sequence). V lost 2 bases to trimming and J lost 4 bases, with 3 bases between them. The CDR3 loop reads CASSQIGNTIYF. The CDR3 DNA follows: TGTGCCAGCAGCCAAATAGGAAACACCATATATTTT.

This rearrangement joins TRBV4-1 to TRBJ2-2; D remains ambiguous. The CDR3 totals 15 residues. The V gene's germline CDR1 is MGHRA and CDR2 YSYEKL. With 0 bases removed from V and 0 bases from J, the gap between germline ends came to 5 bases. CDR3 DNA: TGCGCCAGCAGCCAAGAGACATCGAACACCGGGGAGCTGTTTTTT. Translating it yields CASSQETSNTGELFF.

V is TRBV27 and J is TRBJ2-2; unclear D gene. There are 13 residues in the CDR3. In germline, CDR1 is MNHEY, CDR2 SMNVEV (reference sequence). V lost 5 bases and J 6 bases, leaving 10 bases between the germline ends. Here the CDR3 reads CASSPLAPGELFF. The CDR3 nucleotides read TGTGCCAGCAGTCCATTGGCCCCCGGGGAGCTGTTTTTT.

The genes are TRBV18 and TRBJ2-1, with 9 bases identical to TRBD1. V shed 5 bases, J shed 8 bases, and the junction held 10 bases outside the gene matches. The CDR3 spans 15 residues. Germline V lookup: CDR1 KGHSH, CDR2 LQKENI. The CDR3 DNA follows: TGTGCCAGCTCAACCAAGCTCACAGGGGGCGATGAGCAGTTCTTC. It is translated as CASSTKLTGGDEQFF.

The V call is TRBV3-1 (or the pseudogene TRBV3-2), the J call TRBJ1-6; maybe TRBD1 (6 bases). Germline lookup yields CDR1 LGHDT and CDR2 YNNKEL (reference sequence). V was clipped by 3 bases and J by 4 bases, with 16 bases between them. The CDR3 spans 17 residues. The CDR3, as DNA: TGTGCCAGCAGCCAGTTAGCCCGGACAGATTATAATTCACCCCTCCACTTT. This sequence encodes CASSQLARTDYNSPLHF.

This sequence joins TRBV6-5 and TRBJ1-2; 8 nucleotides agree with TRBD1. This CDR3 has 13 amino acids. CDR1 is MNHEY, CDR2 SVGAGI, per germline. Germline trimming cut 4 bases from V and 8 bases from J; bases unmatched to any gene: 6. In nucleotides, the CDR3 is TGTGCCAGCAGTTCTCGGACAGGGCGAGGCTACACCTTC. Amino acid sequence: CASSSRTGRGYTF.

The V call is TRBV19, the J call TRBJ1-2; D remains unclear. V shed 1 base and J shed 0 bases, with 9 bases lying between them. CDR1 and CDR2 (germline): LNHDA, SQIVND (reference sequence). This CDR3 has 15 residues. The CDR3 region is CASSIGADSNYGYTF. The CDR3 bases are TGTGCCAGTAGTATAGGAGCGGACTCTAACTATGGCTACACCTTC.

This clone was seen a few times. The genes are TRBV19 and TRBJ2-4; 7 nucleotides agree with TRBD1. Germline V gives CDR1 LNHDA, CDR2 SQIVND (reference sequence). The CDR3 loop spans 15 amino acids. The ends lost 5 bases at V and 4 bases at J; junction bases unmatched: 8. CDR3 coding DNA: TGTGCCAGTAGTGACTTGGACAGGATAAAAAACATTCAGTACTTC. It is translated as CASSDLDRIKNIQYF.

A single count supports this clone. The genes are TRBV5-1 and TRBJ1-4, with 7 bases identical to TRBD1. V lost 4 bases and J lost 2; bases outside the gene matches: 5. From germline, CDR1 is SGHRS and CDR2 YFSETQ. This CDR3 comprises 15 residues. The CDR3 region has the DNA TGCGCCAGCAGCGTACAGACAGGGACTAATGAAAAACTGTTTTTT. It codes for CASSVQTGTNEKLFF.

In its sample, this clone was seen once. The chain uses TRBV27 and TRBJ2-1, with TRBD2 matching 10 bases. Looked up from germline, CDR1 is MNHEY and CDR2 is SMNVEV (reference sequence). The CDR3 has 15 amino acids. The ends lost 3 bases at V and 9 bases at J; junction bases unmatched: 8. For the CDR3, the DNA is TGTGCCAGCAGTTTGGTGGCTAGCGGGAGTAGTGAGCAGTTCTTC. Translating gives CASSLVASGSSEQFF.

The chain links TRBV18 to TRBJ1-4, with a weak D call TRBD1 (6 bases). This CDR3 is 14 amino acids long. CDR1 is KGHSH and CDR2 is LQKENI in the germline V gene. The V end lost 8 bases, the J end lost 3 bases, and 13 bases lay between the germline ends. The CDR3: CASRYREPNEKLFF. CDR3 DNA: TGTGCCAGCCGATACAGGGAACCTAATGAAAAACTGTTTTTT.

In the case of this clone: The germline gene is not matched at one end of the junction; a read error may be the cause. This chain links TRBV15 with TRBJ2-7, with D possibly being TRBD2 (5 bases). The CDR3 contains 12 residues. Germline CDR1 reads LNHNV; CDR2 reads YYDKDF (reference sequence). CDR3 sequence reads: CATSRDGELLHF. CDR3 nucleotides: TGTGCCACCAGCAGAGATGGGGAGCTTCTTCACTTC.

CDR3 coding DNA: TGCGCCAGCAGCCAAGAATCCGGACAGGGTTTAGTTTGGGACTATGGCTACACCTTC. This sequence encodes CASSQESGQGLVWDYGYTF. The V call is TRBV4-3, the J call TRBJ1-2; 8 bases align to TRBD1. The CDR3 consists of 19 residues. Trimming cost V 0 bases and J 3 bases; bases outside gene matches: 15. Germline CDR1 and CDR2: LGHNA and YSLEER.

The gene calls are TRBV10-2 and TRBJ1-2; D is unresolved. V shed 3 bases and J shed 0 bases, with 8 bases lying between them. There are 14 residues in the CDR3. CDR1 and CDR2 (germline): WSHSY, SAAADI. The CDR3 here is CASSDQASNYGYTF. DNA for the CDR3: TGCGCCAGCAGTGATCAGGCTTCTAACTATGGCTACACCTTC.